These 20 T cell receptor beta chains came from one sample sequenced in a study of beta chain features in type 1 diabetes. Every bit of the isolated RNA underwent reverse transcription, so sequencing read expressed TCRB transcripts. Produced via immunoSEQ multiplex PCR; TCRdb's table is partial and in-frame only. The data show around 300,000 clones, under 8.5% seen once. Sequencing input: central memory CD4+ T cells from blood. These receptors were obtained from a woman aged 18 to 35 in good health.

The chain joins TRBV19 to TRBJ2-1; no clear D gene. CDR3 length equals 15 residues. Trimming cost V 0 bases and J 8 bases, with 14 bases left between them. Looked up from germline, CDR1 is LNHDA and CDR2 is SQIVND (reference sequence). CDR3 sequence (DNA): TGTGCCAGTAGTATAGACCAACCAGGTTCCCATGAGCAGTTCTTC. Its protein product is CASSIDQPGSHEQFF.

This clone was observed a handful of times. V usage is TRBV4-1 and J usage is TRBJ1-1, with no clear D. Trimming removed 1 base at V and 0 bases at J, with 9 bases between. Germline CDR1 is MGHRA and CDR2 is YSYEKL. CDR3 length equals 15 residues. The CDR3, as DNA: TGCGCCAGCAGCCAAGTGTGGACCATGAACACTGAAGCTTTCTTT. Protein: CASSQVWTMNTEAFF.

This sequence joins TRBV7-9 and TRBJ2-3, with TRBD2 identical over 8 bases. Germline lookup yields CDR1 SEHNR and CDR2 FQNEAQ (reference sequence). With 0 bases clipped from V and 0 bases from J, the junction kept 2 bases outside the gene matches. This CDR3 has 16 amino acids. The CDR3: CASSLARGGSTDTQYF. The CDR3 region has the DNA TGTGCCAGCAGCTTAGCGCGCGGGGGGAGCACAGATACGCAGTATTTT.

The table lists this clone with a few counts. Here the CDR3 reads CASSQDQDSRYGYTF. The CDR3 bases are TGCGCCAGCAGCCAAGATCAAGACAGCCGATATGGCTACACCTTC. This rearrangement joins TRBV4-3 to TRBJ1-2, with D possibly being TRBD1 (5 bases). V lost 0 bases and J lost 5, with 13 bases in between. Germline V CDR1 and CDR2: LGHNA, YSLEER. This CDR3 region has 15 residues.

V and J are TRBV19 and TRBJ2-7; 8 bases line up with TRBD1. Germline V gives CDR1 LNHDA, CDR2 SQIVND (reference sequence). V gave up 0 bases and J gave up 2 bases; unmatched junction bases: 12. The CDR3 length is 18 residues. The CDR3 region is CASSIDLYGQGATYEQYV. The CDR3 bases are TGTGCCAGTAGTATAGATCTATATGGGCAGGGGGCTACCTACGAGCAGTACGTC.

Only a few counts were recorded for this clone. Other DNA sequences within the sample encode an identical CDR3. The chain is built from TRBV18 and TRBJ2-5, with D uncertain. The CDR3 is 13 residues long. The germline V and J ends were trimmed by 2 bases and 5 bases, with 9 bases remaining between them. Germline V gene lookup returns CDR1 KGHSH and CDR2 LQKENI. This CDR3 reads CASSPGGGETQYF. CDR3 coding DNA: TGTGCCAGCTCACCAGGCGGTGGTGAGACCCAGTACTTC.

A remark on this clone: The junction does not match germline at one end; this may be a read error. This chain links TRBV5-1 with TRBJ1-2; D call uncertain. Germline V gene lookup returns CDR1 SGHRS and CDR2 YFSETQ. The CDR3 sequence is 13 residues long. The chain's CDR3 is CASSLAGNYGYTF. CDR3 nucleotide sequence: TGTGCCAGCAGCTTGGCCGGGAACTATGGCTACACCTTC.

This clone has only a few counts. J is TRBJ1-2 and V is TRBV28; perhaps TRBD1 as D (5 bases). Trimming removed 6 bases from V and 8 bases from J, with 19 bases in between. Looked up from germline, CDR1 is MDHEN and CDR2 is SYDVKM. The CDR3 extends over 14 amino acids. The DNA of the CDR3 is TGTGCCAGCAGCACCAATTGGGGCATGGGCGGCTACACCTTC. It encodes CASSTNWGMGGYTF.

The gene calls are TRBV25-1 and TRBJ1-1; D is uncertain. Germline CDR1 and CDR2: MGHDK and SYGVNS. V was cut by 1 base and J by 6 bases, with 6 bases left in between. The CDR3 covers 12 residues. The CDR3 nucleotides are TGTGCCAGCAGTGAATCGATATCTGAAGCTTTCTTT. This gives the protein CASSESISEAFF.

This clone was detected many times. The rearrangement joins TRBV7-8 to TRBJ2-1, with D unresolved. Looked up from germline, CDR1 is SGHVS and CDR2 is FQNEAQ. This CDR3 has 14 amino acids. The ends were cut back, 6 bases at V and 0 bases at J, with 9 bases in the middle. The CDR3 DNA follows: TGTGCCAGCAGTTCCGGCTACTCCTACAATGAGCAGTTCTTC. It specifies CASSSGYSYNEQFF.

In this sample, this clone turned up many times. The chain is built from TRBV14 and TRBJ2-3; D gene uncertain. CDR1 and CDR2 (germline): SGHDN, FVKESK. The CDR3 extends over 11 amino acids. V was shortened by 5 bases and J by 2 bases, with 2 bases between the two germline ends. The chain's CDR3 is CASSYTDTQYF. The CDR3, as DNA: TGTGCCAGCAGCTACACAGATACGCAGTATTTT.

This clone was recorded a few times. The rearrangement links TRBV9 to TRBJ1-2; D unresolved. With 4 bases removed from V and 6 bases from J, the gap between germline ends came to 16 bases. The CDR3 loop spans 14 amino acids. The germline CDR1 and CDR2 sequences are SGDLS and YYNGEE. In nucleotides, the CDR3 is TGTGCCAGCAGCCTCCGACACGAAGTGGATGGCTACACCTTC. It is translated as CASSLRHEVDGYTF.

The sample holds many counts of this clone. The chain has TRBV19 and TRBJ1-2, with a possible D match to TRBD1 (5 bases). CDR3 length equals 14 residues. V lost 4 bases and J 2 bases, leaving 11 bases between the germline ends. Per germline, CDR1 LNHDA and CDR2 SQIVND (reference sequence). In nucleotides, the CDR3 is TGTGCCAGTAGTACGGGCAGGGCAAACTATGGCTACACCTTC. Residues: CASSTGRANYGYTF.

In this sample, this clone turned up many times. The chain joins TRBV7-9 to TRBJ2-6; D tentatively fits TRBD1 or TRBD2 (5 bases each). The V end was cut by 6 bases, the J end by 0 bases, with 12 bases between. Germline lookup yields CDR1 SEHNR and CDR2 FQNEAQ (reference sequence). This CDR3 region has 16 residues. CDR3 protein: CASRKGRYSGANVLTF. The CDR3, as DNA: TGTGCCAGCAGGAAGGGACGGTACTCTGGGGCCAACGTCCTGACTTTC.

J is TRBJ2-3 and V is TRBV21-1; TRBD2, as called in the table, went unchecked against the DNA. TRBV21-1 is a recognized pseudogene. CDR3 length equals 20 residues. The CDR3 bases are TGTGCCAGCAGCAAAGTACCGCTCCCTTGGGAGGGCGGAAGCACAGATACGCAGTATTTT. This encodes CASSKVPLPWEGGSTDTQYF.

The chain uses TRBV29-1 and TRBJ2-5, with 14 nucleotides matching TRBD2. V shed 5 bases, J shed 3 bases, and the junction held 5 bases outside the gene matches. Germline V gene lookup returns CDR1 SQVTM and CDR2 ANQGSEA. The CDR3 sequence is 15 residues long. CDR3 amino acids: CSVSGTSGSEETQYF. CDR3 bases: TGCAGCGTTTCAGGGACTAGCGGGAGCGAAGAGACCCAGTACTTC.

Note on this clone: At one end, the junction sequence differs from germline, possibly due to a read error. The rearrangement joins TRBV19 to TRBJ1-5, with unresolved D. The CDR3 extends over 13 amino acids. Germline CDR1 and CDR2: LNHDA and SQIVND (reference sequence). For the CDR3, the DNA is TGTGCCAGTAGTGTAGATAGCAATCAGCCCCAGCATTTT. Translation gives CASSVDSNQPQHF.

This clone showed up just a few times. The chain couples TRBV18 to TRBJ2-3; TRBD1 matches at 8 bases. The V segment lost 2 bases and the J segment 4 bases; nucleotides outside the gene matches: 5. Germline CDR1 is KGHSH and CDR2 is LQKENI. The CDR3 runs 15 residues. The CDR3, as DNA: TGTGCCAGCTCACCATTCCAGGGGGCATCAGATACGCAGTATTTT. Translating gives CASSPFQGASDTQYF.

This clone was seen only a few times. CDR3 protein: CASSLGGTPLEQYV. CDR3 sequence (DNA): TGTGCCAGCAGCTTGGGTGGGACACCGCTCGAGCAGTACGTC. The rearrangement links TRBV5-4 to TRBJ2-7; maybe TRBD1 (6 bases). The germline CDR1 and CDR2 sequences are SGHNT and YYREEE (reference sequence). V was trimmed by 0 bases and J by 6 bases, leaving 13 bases between them. This CDR3 is built from 14 residues.

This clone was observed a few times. In nucleotides, the CDR3 is TGTGCCAGCAGCTTAGCCACGGCCTACAATGAGCAGTTCTTC. Its protein is CASSLATAYNEQFF. V is TRBV7-9 and J is TRBJ2-1; no clear D. Germline V lookup: CDR1 SEHNR, CDR2 FQNEAQ (reference sequence). Trimming stripped 0 bases from V and 2 bases from J, with 5 bases between. This CDR3 has 14 amino acids.